This TCR beta chain was sequenced for a study of blood T cell repertoires in COVID-19. Looking at the study overall: The study drew acute and convalescent COVID-19 samples from the United States, Italy and Spain. Sources were T cells, B-cell-depleted T cells, or PBMCs; the material itself was cDNA or gDNA.

Original methodology: Estimated nucleated cell counts came from reference gene primer amplification. Generated by immunoSEQ multiplex PCR, the TCRdb table keeps only in-frame clones and is missing some. That table supplies the V and J calls and clone size; D and trimming were determined from the DNA. The sample holds 250,000 to 300,000 clones, about 90% seen once. Trimming took 3 bases from V and 4 from J; bases not matched to a gene: 12. CDR3 length: 18 residues. CDR1 is SGDLS and CDR2 is YYNGEE in the germline V gene. Enrollees, roughly 18 to 90 years old, lived in 25 or so US areas. The V call is TRBV9, the J call TRBJ2-5; 13 nucleotides line up with TRBD2. Source material: PBMCs or T cells enriched from blood (not recorded which). The clonotype originates from a human donor in a cohort exposed to, infected with or recovered from COVID-19 (not recorded which). The donor label of this sample is uncertain. CDR3 region: CASSAEGTGLAGLETQYF. As DNA, the CDR3 is TGTGCCAGCAGCGCAGAGGGGACGGGACTAGCGGGGTTAGAGACCCAGTACTTC.